This TCR beta chain was sequenced for a study of cytomegalovirus exposure and HLA in healthy donors. With regard to this clone: Its specificity is unknown.

PCR employed 60 Vbeta and 13 Jbeta primers. The data were produced by immunoSEQ multiplex PCR, yet TCRdb's version contains in-frame clones alone and is incomplete. This table has roughly 120,000 clones, roughly 70% appearing once. Study-level results: Previous analysis showed most TCR beta V segments were productive about 90% or about 30% of the time.

The sequencing sample was made of PBMCs. The source is a middle-aged woman in good health and CMV-seropositive.

The CDR3 DNA reads as TGCGCCAGCAGCTTTCAGGGGGCGAGTGGCTACACCTTC. It specifies CASSFQGASGYTF. The chain joins TRBV5-1 to TRBJ1-2; 8 bases line up with TRBD1. V shed 2 bases and J 7 bases; nucleotides not matched to a gene: 4. The germline CDR1 and CDR2 sequences are SGHRS and YFSETQ. CDR3 size: 13 residues.